This TCR beta chain was observed in a study of blood T cell repertoires in COVID-19. Study as a whole: Sources were T cells, B-cell-depleted T cells, or PBMCs; the material itself was cDNA or gDNA.

V shed 2 bases and J 1 base; nucleotides not matched to a gene: 20. Germline V lookup: CDR1 SGHRS, CDR2 YFSETQ. The CDR3 has 21 amino acids. Measured with immunoSEQ multiplex PCR; TCRdb has only the in-frame clones, and not every one. The sample includes around 290,000 clones, around 90% of them seen just once. In assigning cohorts, the study relied on participant-reported clinical history. This clonotype was obtained from a woman aged 25 to 39 who had recovered from COVID-19. The sequenced sample was PBMCs or T cells enriched from blood (not recorded which). This chain uses TRBV5-1 with TRBJ2-2; TRBD1 matches 7 bases. CDR3 in DNA: TGCGCCAGCAGCTTCCCTCCCCCCCGGACAGGACATAAATTGAACACCGGGGAGCTGTTTTTT. It codes for CASSFPPPRTGHKLNTGELFF.